This is a list of T cell receptor beta chains from one sample in a study of tumor-infiltrating lymphocytes in localized non-small cell lung cancer. Clones were sequenced by immunoSEQ multiplex PCR, and TCRdb holds only the in-frame ones, with some missing. Here the sample spans 9,500 to 12,000 clones, about 62% being singletons. Specimen: uninvolved lung tissue not adjacent to the tumor. Every receptor here comes from a human donor with non-small cell lung cancer. The CDR3 runs from the conserved cysteine through the conserved F or W. The order of the fields is CDR3 protein, V gene.

CDR3 protein: CASSDAGQGSGNTIYF
V gene: TRBV9

CDR3 protein: CASSWRGANSPLHF
V gene: TRBV11-3

CDR3 protein: CASSLSGSYNEQFF
V gene: TRBV11-2

CDR3 protein: CASSFRGDNSPLHF
V gene: TRBV7-8

CDR3 protein: CSVDRGQANYGYTF
V gene: TRBV29-1

CDR3 protein: CASSLEAIRYEQYF
V gene: TRBV7-2

CDR3 protein: CASSLGGQETQYF
V gene: TRBV11-1

CDR3 protein: CSATIGGLTGELFF
V gene: TRBV29-1

CDR3 protein: CASSLERGGGYNEQFF
V gene: TRBV7-8

CDR3 protein: CASSPTINDYEKLFF
V gene: TRBV11-2

CDR3 protein: CASSQGGRNYEQYF
V gene: TRBV4-3

CDR3 protein: CASSYRGSHNEQFF
V gene: TRBV11-3

CDR3 protein: CSAEGGQGYNEQFF
V gene: TRBV29-1

CDR3 protein: CASSWKGSGNTEAFF
V gene: TRBV11-3

CDR3 protein: CASFKAASGTQYF
V gene: TRBV7-2

CDR3 protein: CASSQFGRSPLHF
V gene: TRBV6-5

CDR3 protein: CASSAASMGGETQYF
V gene: TRBV7-9

CDR3 protein: CASSEHPGHSSGANVLTF
V gene: TRBV5-1

CDR3 protein: CASSSEAARRQETQYF
V gene: TRBV11-2

CDR3 protein: CASQSGTGAYEQYF
V gene: TRBV7-2

CDR3 protein: CASSFQTGSSTEAFF
V gene: TRBV7-2

CDR3 protein: CASSPPRTGDGYTF
V gene: TRBV5-1

CDR3 protein: CASSLAGQIEQYF
V gene: TRBV5-6

CDR3 protein: CASSYEQYF
V gene: TRBV11-3

CDR3 protein: CSVGEQGRVDF
V gene: TRBV29-1

CDR3 protein: CASSHSWTGAYNEQFF
V gene: TRBV7-9

CDR3 protein: CATSSGGSWVETQYF
V gene: TRBV15

CDR3 protein: CASSEWGYEQYF
V gene: TRBV25-1